One sample yielded the 31 T cell receptor beta chains listed below, sequenced in a study of T cells after yellow fever vaccination. TCRdb re-derived calls from the 5' RACE reads in MiXCR, one entry per CDR3 protein. The table lists a few hundred thousand distinct CDR3 sequences, approximately 5.2% of them singletons. The sample consisted of CD4+ T cells sorted from PBMCs, taken on the day of the yellow fever booster vaccination. The receptors here all came from a man aged 18 to 35 who received the YFV17D yellow fever vaccine.

This clonotype was recorded many times. The CDR3 coding sequence is TGTGCCAGCAGCCCCGGGGCTAGCGGTTTCACAGATACGCAGTATTTT. This translates into CASSPGASGFTDTQYF. V gene TRBV7-8 combines with J gene TRBJ2-3; the match to TRBD2 covers 7 bases. Germline CDR1 and CDR2: SGHVS and FQNEAQ. This CDR3 comprises 16 residues. Germline trimming cut 5 bases from V and 2 bases from J; bases unmatched to any gene: 10.

In its sample, this clonotype was seen a few times. V and J are TRBV7-2 and TRBJ2-7; D is uncertain. The CDR3 is 12 residues long. The V end lost 5 bases, the J end lost 3 bases, and 8 bases lay between the germline ends. CDR1 and CDR2 from the germline V gene are SGHTA and FQGNSA. CDR3 in amino acids: CASSQYGYEQYV. CDR3 coding DNA: TGTGCCAGCAGCCAATACGGCTACGAGCAGTACGTC.

This clonotype was seen a few times. The genes are TRBV25-1 and TRBJ2-5, with D perhaps being TRBD1 or TRBD2 (6 bases each). The V gene's germline CDR1 is MGHDK and CDR2 SYGVNS. V was cut by 8 bases and J by 5 bases, with 15 bases left in between. This CDR3 region has 13 residues. The CDR3 DNA is TGTGCCAGCGGGCCGGGGGCGAGGGAGACCCAGTACTTC. Translation: CASGPGARETQYF.

The gene calls are TRBV7-8 and TRBJ2-5, with TRBD2 identical over 12 bases. Germline V gene lookup returns CDR1 SGHVS and CDR2 FQNEAQ. J lost 4 bases, V lost 10 bases, and 7 bases had no gene match. This CDR3 region has 14 residues. The CDR3 here is CATVTSGGPETQYF. The CDR3 coding sequence is TGTGCCACTGTGACTAGCGGGGGACCAGAGACCCAGTACTTC.

The chain employs TRBV6-5 and TRBJ2-5; D remains ambiguous. The ends were cut back, 5 bases at V and 3 bases at J, with 13 bases in the middle. There are 14 residues in the CDR3. The germline gives CDR1 MNHEY, CDR2 SVGAGI. The CDR3: CASSGLDGEETQYF. The CDR3 bases are TGTGCCAGCAGTGGCTTGGACGGAGAAGAGACCCAGTACTTC.

About this clonotype itself: A much larger clone lies a single base off, so this may be a read error. The chain has TRBV7-4 and TRBJ2-7; no definite D call. Germline assignment: CDR1 SGHVT and CDR2 SQSDAQ. The CDR3 runs to 11 residues. V was pared by 8 bases and J by 3 bases, with 8 bases between. The CDR3 sequence: CASCLNYEQYV. Written as DNA, the CDR3 is TGTGCCAGCTGCCTTAACTACGAGCAGTACGTC.

This clonotype appeared a few times. V gene TRBV10-3 combines with J gene TRBJ2-7; the D gene is possibly TRBD2 (6 bases). This CDR3 region has 13 residues. Germline CDR1 and CDR2: ENHRY and SYGVKD. V was shortened by 10 bases and J by 5 bases, with 18 bases between the two germline ends. CDR3 protein: CATTFAGGDEQYV. In DNA, the CDR3 is TGTGCCACCACCTTTGCGGGCGGGGACGAGCAGTACGTC.

The gene calls are TRBV5-6 and TRBJ2-7; TRBD1 is a possible D gene (6 bases). The CDR3 is 14 amino acids. Between the trimmed V and J ends, which lost 0 bases and 5 bases, there was a span of 12 bases. Looked up from germline, CDR1 is SGHDT and CDR2 is YYEEEE. The CDR3 is CASSLAQGIDEQYF. For the CDR3, the DNA is TGTGCCAGCAGCTTGGCTCAGGGGATCGACGAGCAGTACTTC.

This chain uses TRBV12-3 or TRBV12-4 with TRBJ2-5; 12 bases line up with TRBD2. Trimming took 6 bases from V and 14 from J; bases not matched to a gene: 7. CDR3 length: 12 residues. CDR3 coding DNA: TGTGCCAGCAGGGGCGGACTAGCGGGGTTCTACTTC. Translated, it gives CASRGGLAGFYF.

The chain carries TRBV20-1 and TRBJ2-7; D might be TRBD2 (6 bases). CDR1 is DFQATT, CDR2 SNEGSKA, per germline (reference sequence). V shed 6 bases and J shed 1 base, with 16 bases lying between them. The CDR3 runs 14 residues. This CDR3 is CSAGLAPESYEQYF. The CDR3, as DNA: TGCAGTGCGGGCCTAGCGCCTGAATCCTACGAGCAGTACTTC.

The count of this clonotype is one. The V call is TRBV13, the J call TRBJ2-6, with 7 nucleotides matching TRBD2. Germline CDR1 PRHDT, CDR2 FYEKMQ (reference sequence). J lost 0 bases, V lost 7 bases, and 15 bases had no gene match. This CDR3 has 19 amino acids. The CDR3 here is CASKGRWDYRGSGANVLTF. The CDR3 coding sequence is TGTGCCAGCAAAGGAAGATGGGACTATCGGGGCTCTGGGGCCAACGTCCTGACTTTC.

V gene TRBV9 combines with J gene TRBJ2-5; D gene ambiguous. Trimming left V 4 bases short and J 1 base short, with 14 bases between. This CDR3 spans 15 amino acids. Germline CDR1 SGDLS, CDR2 YYNGEE. The CDR3 loop reads CASSTQAGLQETQYF. The CDR3 DNA reads TGTGCCAGCAGCACCCAGGCCGGGCTCCAAGAGACCCAGTACTTC.

The rearrangement joins TRBV20-1 to TRBJ2-5, with 8 bases matching TRBD2. The CDR3 is made up of 15 amino acids. Trimming took 0 bases from V and 6 from J; bases not matched to a gene: 9. Germline-derived CDR1 and CDR2 are DFQATT and SNEGSKA (reference sequence). The CDR3 protein is CSARDPKRGTQTQYF. In nucleotides, the CDR3 is TGCAGTGCTAGAGATCCGAAGCGGGGGACGCAGACCCAGTACTTC.

This chain uses TRBV27 with TRBJ2-2, with 10 bases that match TRBD1. V lost 6 bases to trimming and J lost 5 bases; unmatched junction nucleotides: 3. CDR3 length: 14 residues. CDR1 is MNHEY and CDR2 is SMNVEV in the germline V gene (reference sequence). The CDR3 sequence: CASRTGGRTGELFF. CDR3 in DNA: TGTGCCAGCAGGACAGGGGGCCGGACCGGGGAGCTGTTTTTT.

This clonotype appeared a few times. This chain joins TRBV6-5 and TRBJ2-1, with 8 bases matching TRBD2. V trimming: 2 bases; J trimming: 8 bases; junction bases outside the gene matches: 5. The V gene's germline CDR1 is MNHEY and CDR2 SVGAGI. The CDR3 runs to 14 residues. The DNA for the CDR3 is TGTGCCAGCAGTTACCTAGGACTAGCTGATGAGCAGTTCTTC. Protein product: CASSYLGLADEQFF.

This clonotype came up many times. The chain recombines TRBV6-1 with TRBJ2-3; perhaps TRBD1 as D (5 bases). Trimming removed 0 bases from V and 6 bases from J, with 13 bases in between. CDR1 is MNHNS and CDR2 is SASEGT in the germline V gene. The CDR3 loop spans 15 amino acids. CDR3 residues: CASSEALWQGDTQYF. The DNA of the CDR3 is TGTGCCAGCAGTGAAGCGCTTTGGCAGGGCGATACGCAGTATTTT.

This clonotype was recorded a few times. V and J are TRBV4-2 and TRBJ2-5; 11 bases match TRBD1. J gave up 5 bases and V 4 bases, and 6 bases lay outside the gene matches. Germline assignment: CDR1 LGHNA and CDR2 YNFKEQ. CDR3 size: 15 residues. The CDR3 bases are TGTGCCAGCAGCCTTGGGACAGGGGGACGGGAGACCCAGTACTTC. This codes for CASSLGTGGRETQYF.

This clonotype was counted between two and nine times. The chain couples TRBV12-3 or TRBV12-4 to TRBJ2-3, with D possibly TRBD2 on 5 matching bases. Trimming removed 3 bases at V and 1 base at J, with 11 bases between. CDR3 size: 15 residues. CDR3 coding DNA: TGTGCCAGCAGTTTCGCGGCGGGTCGCACAGATACGCAGTATTTT. As protein: CASSFAAGRTDTQYF.

This clonotype occurred many times. The J gene is TRBJ1-1, the V gene TRBV7-9; 8 nucleotides match TRBD1. Germline V gene data show CDR1 as SEHNR and CDR2 as FQNEAQ (reference sequence). The CDR3 has 14 amino acids. With 3 bases clipped from V and 5 bases from J, the junction kept 5 bases outside the gene matches. The CDR3 bases are TGTGCCAGCAGCTTGACAGGGGACGGTACTGAAGCTTTCTTT. Its translation: CASSLTGDGTEAFF. Supplemented by reference TRBV7-9 and TRBJ1-1, the full variable domain reads DTGVSQNPRHKITKRGQNVTFRCDPISEHNRLYWYRQTLGQGPEFLTYFQNEAQLEKSRLLSDRFSAERPKGSFSTLEIQRTEQGDSAMYLCASSLTGDGTEAFFGQGTRLTVV.

This clonotype has only a few counts. This chain joins TRBV6-2 or TRBV6-3 and TRBJ2-7; 8 bases align to TRBD2. Germline assignment: CDR1 MNHEY and CDR2 SVGEGT. V dropped 3 bases and J dropped 10; count of bases not matched to a gene: 11. This CDR3 contains 14 residues. This chain's CDR3 is CASSYLAGGSGQYV. The CDR3 DNA reads TGTGCCAGCAGTTATCTGGCGGGGGGATCTGGACAGTACGTC.

This clonotype was counted a few times. The rearrangement joins TRBV10-3 to TRBJ1-3; D gene unclear. This CDR3 has 12 amino acids. V lost 7 bases to trimming and J lost 0 bases, with 4 bases between them. From germline, CDR1 is ENHRY and CDR2 SYGVKD. This CDR3 reads CAIMTSGNTIYF. For the CDR3, the DNA is TGTGCCATCATGACCTCTGGAAACACCATATATTTT.

The chain is built from TRBV7-2 and TRBJ2-1, with 7 bases identical to TRBD2. The CDR3 sequence is 15 residues long. Germline assignment: CDR1 SGHTA and CDR2 FQGNSA. After removal of 5 bases from V and 3 bases from J, the junction contained 7 bases not matched to a gene. The CDR3 loop reads CASSTSGAVYNEQFF. CDR3 sequence (DNA): TGTGCCAGCAGCACGAGCGGGGCGGTCTACAATGAGCAGTTCTTC.

The chain recombines TRBV7-2 with TRBJ1-2, with 8 bases that match TRBD1. The J segment lost 1 base and the V segment lost 6 bases, leaving 13 bases of the junction unmatched. CDR1 and CDR2 (germline): SGHTA, FQGNSA. CDR3 length equals 17 residues. CDR3 nucleotides: TGTGCCAGCAGGCCGGACAGGGCGAGATACATTAACTATGGCTACACCTTC. Protein sequence: CASRPDRARYINYGYTF.

This clonotype was picked up a small number of times. V is TRBV18 and J is TRBJ2-1; 8 bases map to TRBD2. The CDR3 covers 14 residues. The V segment lost 8 bases and the J segment 8 bases; nucleotides outside the gene matches: 11. The germline V gene encodes CDR1 KGHSH and CDR2 LQKENI. CDR3 nucleotides: TGTGCCAGCGTACCGGGACTAGGTACTTATGAGCAGTTCTTC. Residues: CASVPGLGTYEQFF.

Only a few counts were recorded for this clonotype. The chain recombines TRBV4-2 with TRBJ2-1; TRBD2 agrees at 8 bases. After removal of 1 base from V and 5 bases from J, the junction contained 10 bases not matched to a gene. The germline V gene has CDR1 LGHNA and CDR2 YNFKEQ. The CDR3 spans 17 residues. CDR3 loop: CASSQAQAGVINNEQFF. CDR3 nucleotide sequence: TGTGCCAGCAGCCAAGCTCAAGCGGGGGTAATTAACAATGAGCAGTTCTTC.

The chain carries TRBV29-1 and TRBJ2-7; D is unclear. CDR3 size: 18 residues. The germline gives CDR1 SQVTM, CDR2 ANQGSEA. CDR3 region: CSVERVGWHLLKLYGQYV. The CDR3 DNA follows: TGCAGCGTTGAACGAGTAGGTTGGCACCTGTTGAAGTTATACGGGCAGTACGTC.

This clonotype occurred many times. The gene calls are TRBV18 and TRBJ2-3; 8 bases align to TRBD1. V lost 2 bases, J lost 6 bases, and 7 bases stayed unmatched. This CDR3 is built from 15 residues. Germline V CDR1 and CDR2: KGHSH, LQKENI. The CDR3 DNA follows: TGTGCCAGCTCACCAGGATCAGGGGGCGTTGATACGCAGTATTTT. It is translated as CASSPGSGGVDTQYF.

This clonotype was counted a few times. V gene TRBV7-3 combines with J gene TRBJ2-3; D is unresolved. Trimming cost V 1 base and J 1 base, with 15 bases left between them. Per germline, CDR1 SGHTA and CDR2 FQGTGA. This CDR3 comprises 17 residues. CDR3 region: CASSLNPPRTGTDTQYF. DNA of the CDR3: TGTGCCAGCAGCTTAAATCCGCCTAGGACGGGCACAGATACGCAGTATTTT.

Of note for this clonotype: Sequence at one end of the junction differs from germline and may be a read error. The chain links TRBV5-1 to TRBJ2-5; D gene ambiguous. Germline V lookup: CDR1 SGHRS, CDR2 YFSETQ. The CDR3 runs to 13 residues. CDR3 coding DNA: TGTGCCAGCAGTTTAACTCCCCAAGAGACCCAGTACTTC. Translation gives CASSLTPQETQYF. The variable domain in full, with the rest retrieved from reference TRBV5-1 and TRBJ2-5, is KAGVTQTPRYLIKTRGQQVTLSCSPISGHRSVSWYQQTPGQGLQFLFEYFSETQRNKGNFPGRFSGRQFSNSRSEMNVSTLELGDSALYLCASSLTPQETQYFGPGTRLLVL.

The chain employs TRBV12-3 or TRBV12-4 and TRBJ1-2, with D uncertain. The CDR3 covers 14 residues. V was clipped by 3 bases and J by 2 bases, with 10 bases between them. CDR3 protein: CASSFDLPNYGYTF. The DNA of the CDR3 is TGTGCCAGCAGTTTTGACCTCCCGAACTATGGCTACACCTTC.

This chain connects TRBV7-3 to TRBJ1-6; D is ambiguous. Germline assignment: CDR1 SGHTA and CDR2 FQGTGA. The V end was cut by 5 bases, the J end by 6 bases, with 8 bases between. The CDR3 length is 13 residues. The CDR3 DNA reads as TGTGCCAGCAGCGCGTACAGTAATTCACCCCTCCACTTT. It encodes CASSAYSNSPLHF.